This TCR beta chain was sequenced for a study of patients and donors after allogeneic stem cell transplantation. This clonotype appeared a few times. There are 17 residues in the CDR3. V shed 0 bases and J shed 6 bases, with 18 bases lying between them. Germline V lookup: CDR1 WSHSY, CDR2 SAAADI. From the RT-PCR reads, TCRdb called clonotypes with MiXCR, one entry per CDR3 protein. The repertoire holds 800,000 to 1,000,000 distinct CDR3 sequences, with roughly 18% as singletons. The chain uses TRBV10-2 and TRBJ2-1, with D perhaps TRBD1 or TRBD2 (5 bases each). The clonotype originates from a human donor who was either an allogeneic HSCT recipient or a stem cell or donor lymphocyte infusion donor (not recorded which). It is not recorded whose cells these are; they may come from a transplant donor. Sequenced material: blood, either unsorted or a sorted T cell fraction (not recorded which). This chain's CDR3 is CASSESTGLGPGNEQFF. CDR3 DNA sequence: TGCGCCAGCAGTGAGTCGACGGGGCTAGGCCCGGGCAATGAGCAGTTCTTC.